Reported below is one T cell receptor beta chain. This clonotype is termed medium-sized (0.01 to 0.1%). Its antigen specificity is not known. No much larger clone exists at a distance of one base, and base qualities are not known. The intended sense of this specimen's time point label: sample taken at primary tumor resection. The donors were around 69 patients from the lung TRACERx cohort who had early-stage, untreated non-small cell lung cancer. Without any cell sorting, TCR sequencing was performed on whole RNA extracted either from tumor and nontumor lung tissue or from cryopreserved PBMC samples. Only patients for whom sufficient RNA was available from at least two tumor regions were selected for TCR sequencing. Before selection, tumor and adjacent nontumor lung specimens were reviewed by a lung pathologist. This sample stems from a study of spatial heterogeneity in lung cancer (dated by TCRdb to between 2018 and 2020). As for the study more broadly: Beta-chain transcripts were consistently detected in greater numbers than alpha-chain transcripts, which likely reflected higher beta-chain transcript abundance. In tumor regions, TCR transcript counts showed a strong correlation with a T cell transcriptional module score from matched bulk RNA-seq. TCR alpha and beta repertoires were quantitatively compared across multiple tumor regions, matched nontumor lung and blood in non-small cell lung cancer. In the raw uncorrected reads, each unique combination of TCR and UMI appeared on average more than ten times. TCR repertoire features were related to nonsynonymous mutation counts determined by whole-exome sequencing of tumor tissue. Both alpha and beta chains were TCR-sequenced in around 230 tumor regions, under 85 matched nontumor lung samples and some 56 PBMC samples obtained at surgery.

The library was prepared using 5' RACE. The sequencer listed for this sample is NextSeq 500. In the TCR library protocol, a unique molecular identifier was attached to each TCR cDNA molecule so that PCR and sequencing errors could be corrected. As for the original processing: TCR identification, UMI-based error correction and CDR3 extraction were performed with Decombinator tools. TCRs above a frequency of 2 per 1,000, corresponding to the top 1% of the tumor frequency distribution, were defined as expanded. Expanded tumor TCRs were classed as regional if statistically deemed absent (corrected P<0.05) from at least one tumor region, otherwise ubiquitous. Each repertoire was subsampled 100 times to 5,000 TCRs, after which Renyi diversity was computed with the R vegan package. CDR3 similarity networks were built from amino acid triplet string-kernel similarity, connecting CDR3s with pairwise similarity above 0.82. TCRdb handled the public reads itself, with Q25 trimming in fastp and clone calling in MiXCR, and kept productive beta chains. Every entry covers one CDR3 protein and lists the most common genes and DNA from its rows. TCRdb, not the original authors, processed these V and J calls. This sample comprises 3,000 or so distinct CDR3 sequences, 17% of them detected only once. Jointly, the top ten make up roughly 15% of the sample.

CDR1 is given as SEHNR and CDR2 as FQNEAQ, both from the germline V gene (reference sequence). The CDR3 numbers 12 residues from cysteine through phenylalanine. Just CDR3 DNA is preserved here, 36 bases in frame from base 1. Trimming costs V 3 bases and J 7 bases, and their ends lie 6 bases apart. The paper's findings and limits, for the study overall: The tumor nonsynonymous mutation count correlated with the number of expanded alpha and beta TCRs within the tumor. Confirming at a functional level the hypothesis that regional TCRs recognize regional mutations was considered to require additional single-cell paired TCR alpha and beta sequencing. The count of ubiquitous expanded TCRs correlated with the count of ubiquitous nonsynonymous mutations, and the count of regional expanded TCRs correlated with the count of regional nonsynonymous mutations. TCR-seq coverage of tumor T cells was estimated to be only approximately 7.3% for alpha chains and roughly 14% for beta chains.

The chain is assembled from TRBV7-9 and TRBJ1-4; the D gene cannot be named for sure. This sequence was found in a male donor with early-stage non-small cell lung cancer. The sample in question was lung tumor tissue, obtained at surgery. DNA sequence: TGTGCCAGCAGCTTCTCCTTTGAAAAACTGTTTTTT. Its protein product is CASSFSFEKLFF.